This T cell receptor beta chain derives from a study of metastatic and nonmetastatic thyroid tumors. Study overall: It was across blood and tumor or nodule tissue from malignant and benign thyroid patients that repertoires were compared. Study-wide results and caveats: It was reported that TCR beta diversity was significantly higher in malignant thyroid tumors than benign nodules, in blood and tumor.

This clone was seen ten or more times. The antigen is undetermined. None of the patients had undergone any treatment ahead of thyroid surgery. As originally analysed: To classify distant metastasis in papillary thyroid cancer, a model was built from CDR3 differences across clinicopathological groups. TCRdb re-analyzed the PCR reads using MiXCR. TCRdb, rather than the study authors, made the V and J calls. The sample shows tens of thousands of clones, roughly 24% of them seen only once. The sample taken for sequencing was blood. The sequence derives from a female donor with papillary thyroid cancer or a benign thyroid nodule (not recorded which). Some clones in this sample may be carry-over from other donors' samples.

The CDR3 bases are TGCAGTGCTAGGGGCGGAGTTGCCACAGATACGCAGTATTTT. Its protein is CSARGGVATDTQYF. J is TRBJ2-3 and V is TRBV20-1, with unresolved D. CDR1 is DFQATT and CDR2 is SNEGSKA in the germline V gene (reference sequence). V shed 3 bases and J shed 2 bases, with 12 bases lying between them. The CDR3 runs to 14 residues.